The clone carrying this T cell receptor beta chain turned up a few times. Sequencing used immunoSEQ multiplex PCR; TCRdb keeps in-frame clones, though not all of them. Here the sample spans 200,000 or so clones, about 80% being singletons. The CDR3 is made up of 16 amino acids. Trimming took off 6 bases at V and 8 bases at J, with 22 bases between the two ends. Per the germline V gene, CDR1 is MDHEN and CDR2 is SYDVKM. This entry is derived from a study of blood T cell repertoires in COVID-19. Overall study: The samples span acute and convalescent COVID-19 from the United States, Italy and Spain.

The rearrangement links TRBV28 to TRBJ2-2; perhaps TRBD1 as D (6 bases). Sequences were obtained from peripheral blood. The source is a human donor with acute or convalescent COVID-19. The donor label of this sample is uncertain. This CDR3 is CASSSGTGFSAGELFF. CDR3 in DNA: TGTGCCAGCAGCTCAGGTACAGGGTTTTCTGCTGGGGAGCTGTTTTTT.